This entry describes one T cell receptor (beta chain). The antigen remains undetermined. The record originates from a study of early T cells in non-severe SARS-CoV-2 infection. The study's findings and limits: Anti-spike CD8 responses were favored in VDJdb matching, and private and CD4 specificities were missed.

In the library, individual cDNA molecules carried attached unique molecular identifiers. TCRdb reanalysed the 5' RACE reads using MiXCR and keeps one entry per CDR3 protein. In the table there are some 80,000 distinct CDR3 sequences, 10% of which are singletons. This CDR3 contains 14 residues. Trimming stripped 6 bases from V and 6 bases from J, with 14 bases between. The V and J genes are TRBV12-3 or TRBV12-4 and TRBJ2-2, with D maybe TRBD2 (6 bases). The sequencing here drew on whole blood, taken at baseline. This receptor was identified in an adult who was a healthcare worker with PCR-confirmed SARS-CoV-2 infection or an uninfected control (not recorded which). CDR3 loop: CASREGLISGELFF. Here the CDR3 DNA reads TGTGCCAGCAGAGAAGGACTAATATCCGGGGAGCTGTTTTTT.